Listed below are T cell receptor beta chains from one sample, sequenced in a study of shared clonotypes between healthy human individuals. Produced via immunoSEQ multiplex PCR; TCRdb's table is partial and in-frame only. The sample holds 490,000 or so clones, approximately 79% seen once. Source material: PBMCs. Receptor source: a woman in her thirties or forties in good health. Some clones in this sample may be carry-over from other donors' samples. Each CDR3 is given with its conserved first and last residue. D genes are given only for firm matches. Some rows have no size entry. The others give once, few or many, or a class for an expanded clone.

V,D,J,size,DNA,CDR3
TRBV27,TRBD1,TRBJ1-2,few,TGTGCCAGCAGTTCCCGCCGCCCCTGGGACAGCTATGGCTACACCTTC,CASSSRRPWDSYGYTF
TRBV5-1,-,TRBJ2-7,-,TGCGCCAGCGGCCCTCGAGGTAGGGCCTACGAGCAGTACTTC,CASGPRGRAYEQYF
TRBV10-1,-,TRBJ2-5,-,TGCGCCAGGCAGGACACTACAGAGGAAGAGACCCAGTACTTC,CARQDTTEEETQYF
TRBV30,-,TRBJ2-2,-,TGTGCCTGGAGTCGTTTGGCCGGGGAGCTGTTTTTT,CAWSRLAGELFF
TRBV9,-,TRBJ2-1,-,TGTGCCAGCAGCGTAGGGGTGGGAGGAACTTGGAATGAGCAGTTCTTC,CASSVGVGGTWNEQFF
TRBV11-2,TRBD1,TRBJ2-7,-,TGTGCCAGCAGCTTAGTTACAGGGGGGTTGAACGAGCAGTACTTC,CASSLVTGGLNEQYF
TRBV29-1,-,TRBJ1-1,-,TGCAGCGTTGAAAGGGGCACTAACACTGAAGCTTTCTTT,CSVERGTNTEAFF
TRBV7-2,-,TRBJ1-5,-,TGTGCCAGCAGCATAGACAGCCTTAGCAATCAGCCCCAGCATTTT,CASSIDSLSNQPQHF
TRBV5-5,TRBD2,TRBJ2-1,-,TGTGCCAGCAGCTTGGTAGCGGGAGGTTACAATGAGCAGTTCTTC,CASSLVAGGYNEQFF
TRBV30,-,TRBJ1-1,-,TGTGCCTGGACGGGATACAGAACAACTGAAGCTTTCTTT,CAWTGYRTTEAFF
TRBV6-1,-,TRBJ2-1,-,TGTGCCAGCAGCGCGGACCGGTACAATGAGCAGTTCTTC,CASSADRYNEQFF
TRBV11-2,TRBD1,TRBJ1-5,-,TGTGCCAGCAGCCTAAGGATTCGGGACAGGGTAGTAGCAGATCAGCCCCAGCATTTT,CASSLRIRDRVVADQPQHF
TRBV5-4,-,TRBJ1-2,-,TGTGCCAGCAGCTTGGGCAGTAACTATGGCTACACCTTC,CASSLGSNYGYTF
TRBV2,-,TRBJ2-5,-,TGTGCCAGCTCGGAACAGGGTGGCGAGACCCAGTACTTC,CASSEQGGETQYF
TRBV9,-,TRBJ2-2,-,TGTGCCAGCAGACTGGACACCCTAGGGGGGGAGCTGTTTTTT,CASRLDTLGGELFF
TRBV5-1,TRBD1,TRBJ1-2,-,TGCGCCAGCAGCTTGTCCGGGACAGGTCTTAACTATGGCTACACCTTC,CASSLSGTGLNYGYTF
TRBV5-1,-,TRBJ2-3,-,TGCGCCAGCACCTCGTCCCCCGCGGACGATACGCAGTATTTT,CASTSSPADDTQYF
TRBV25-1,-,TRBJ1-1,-,TGTGCCAGCAGGCCAAGAGGGGGGACGAACACTGAAGCTTTCTTT,CASRPRGGTNTEAFF
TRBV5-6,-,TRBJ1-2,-,TGTGCCAGCAGCCGGGGGTTTGATGGCTACACCTTC,CASSRGFDGYTF
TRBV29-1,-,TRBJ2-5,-,TGCAGCGTTGGGAGGCCCCTTAGCACTCGGACAGTGTACCAAGAGACCCAGTACTTC,CSVGRPLSTRTVYQETQYF
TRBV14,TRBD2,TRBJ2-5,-,TGTGCCAGCAGCCCGCTTCAAGGGGCGGGAGCAGAGACCCAGTACTTC,CASSPLQGAGAETQYF
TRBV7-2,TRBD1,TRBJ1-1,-,TGTGCCAGCAGCGGGGACAGGGGGCGAGAGGCTTTCTTT,CASSGDRGREAFF
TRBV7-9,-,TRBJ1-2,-,TGTGCCAGCAGCTTAGCCGGGGGCGATGGCTACACCTTC,CASSLAGGDGYTF
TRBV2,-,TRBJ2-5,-,TGTGCCAGCAGTTCGACAGATGGGACCCAGTACTTC,CASSSTDGTQYF
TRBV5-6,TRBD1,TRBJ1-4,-,TGTGCCAGCAGCCGCCCGGGACAGGAAACTGAAAAACTGTTTTTT,CASSRPGQETEKLFF
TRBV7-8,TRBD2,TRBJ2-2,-,TGTGCCAGCAGCTTAGGTGGTAGCGGGCTGACCGGGGAGCTGTTTTTT,CASSLGGSGLTGELFF
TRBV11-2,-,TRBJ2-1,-,TGTGCCAGCAGCTTTCCGGCGGATACCTACAATGAGCAGTTCTTC,CASSFPADTYNEQFF
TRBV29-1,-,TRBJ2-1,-,TGCAGCGTCTTCCCGACTAGTTACAATGAGCAGTTCTTC,CSVFPTSYNEQFF
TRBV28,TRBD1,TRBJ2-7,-,TGTGCCAGCAGTCTGGGACAGCTCACAGAGCAGTACTTC,CASSLGQLTEQYF
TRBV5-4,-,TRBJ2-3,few,TGTGCCAGCAGCTTTTGGGAGTCAGATACGCAGTATTTT,CASSFWESDTQYF
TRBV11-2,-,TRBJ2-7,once,TGTGCCAGCAGCTTATCTCGGGGATCCCAGCAGTACTTC,CASSLSRGSQQYF
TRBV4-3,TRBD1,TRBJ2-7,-,TGCGCCAGCAGCCACCCGGGACAGGGGGTGGGCGAGCAGTACTTC,CASSHPGQGVGEQYF
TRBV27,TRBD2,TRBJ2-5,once,TGTGCCAGCAGACAGACTAGCGGAAGACAAGAGACCCAGTACTTC,CASRQTSGRQETQYF
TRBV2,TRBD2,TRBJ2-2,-,TGTGCCAGCACCAGGACTAGCGGCACCGGGGAGCTGTTTTTT,CASTRTSGTGELFF
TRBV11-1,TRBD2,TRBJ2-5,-,TGTGCCAGCAGCTTAGGAGCGGGAGTATTTGAAGAGACCCAGTACTTC,CASSLGAGVFEETQYF
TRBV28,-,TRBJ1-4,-,TGTGCCAGCAGTTTATCGGCTCCCCGGGACTTAATGAGGGAAAAACTGTTTTTT,CASSLSAPRDLMREKLFF
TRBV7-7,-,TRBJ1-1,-,TGTGCTAGCAGCTTATCGGAGAACACTGAAGCTTTCTTT,CASSLSENTEAFF
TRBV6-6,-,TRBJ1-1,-,TGTGCCAGCAGTTACTCGGGACCCCCATTCACTGAAGCTTTCTTT,CASSYSGPPFTEAFF
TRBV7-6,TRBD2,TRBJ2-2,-,TGTGCCAGCGGTAGCGGGGCCACCGGGGAGCTGTTTTTT,CASGSGATGELFF
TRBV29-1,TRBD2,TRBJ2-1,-,TGCAGCGTTGAAGACGGCCCTATTGTGGTAGCGGGGGGTCTGTTCTTC,CSVEDGPIVVAGGLFF
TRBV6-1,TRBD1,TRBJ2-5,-,TGTGCCAGCAGTGAATTTCTTGTGACGCAGGGGGATTATGAGCGGGAGACCCAGTACTTC,CASSEFLVTQGDYERETQYF
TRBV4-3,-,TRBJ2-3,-,TGCGCCAGCAGCCAAGAACATCCGGCGGGTACGCAGTATTTT,CASSQEHPAGTQYF